This is a list of T cell receptor beta chains from one sample in a study of vaccination effects on CD4 cells after COVID-19. Some clones are missing from TCRdb's copy, which holds only in-frame ones; the method was immunoSEQ multiplex PCR. Here the sample spans tens of thousands of clones, around 76% being singletons. No antigen has been assigned to these receptors. The sample in question was CD4+ T cells from PBMCs cultured without peptide, obtained after COVID-19 vaccination. These receptors were taken from a human donor who had a prior SARS-CoV-2 infection. Both conserved end residues are part of each CDR3. Fields, in order: J gene, clone size, CDR3 length, D gene, V gene, CDR3 protein, CDR3 DNA. A D gene is named only where the DNA matches it firmly. Clone sizes are given selectively: once, few, many, or a class where the clone is expanded.

>TRBJ1-1|-|14|-|TRBV5-1
CASSSTGLETEAFF
TGCGCCAGCAGCTCCACAGGGTTGGAGACTGAAGCTTTCTTT
>TRBJ2-1|-|11|-|TRBV5-6
CASTEQGEQFF
TGTGCCAGCACTGAACAGGGTGAGCAGTTCTTC
>TRBJ2-7|-|17|TRBD1|TRBV11-3
CASSLDPPVGQGYEQYF
TGTGCCAGCAGCTTAGATCCCCCGGTCGGACAGGGCTACGAGCAGTACTTC
>TRBJ1-1|-|15|-|TRBV11-2
CASSLGGGRSTEAFF
TGTGCCAGCAGCTTAGGTGGGGGCAGGAGCACTGAAGCTTTCTTT
>TRBJ1-2|-|13|-|TRBV6-6
CASSYERDYGYTF
TGTGCCAGCAGTTACGAGAGGGACTATGGCTACACCTTC
>TRBJ2-2|-|17|-|TRBV9
CASSPFEARSNTGELFF
TGTGCCAGCAGCCCCTTCGAAGCGCGGTCGAACACCGGGGAGCTGTTTTTT
>TRBJ2-3|-|13|-|TRBV7-3
CASSLWSADTQYF
TGTGCCAGCAGCTTATGGAGCGCAGATACGCAGTATTTT
>TRBJ1-6|-|13|-|TRBV3-1/TRBV3-2
CASSQRGVSPLHF
TGTGCCAGCAGCCAAAGAGGCGTCTCACCCCTCCACTTT
>TRBJ2-6|-|15|-|TRBV7-6
CASSSRVPGANVLTF
TGTGCCAGCAGCTCCAGGGTGCCCGGGGCCAACGTCCTGACTTTC
>TRBJ2-1|few|16|TRBD2|TRBV6-2/TRBV6-3
CASSYLAGGQYNEQFF
TGTGCCAGCAGTTATTTAGCGGGGGGTCAGTACAATGAGCAGTTCTTC
>TRBJ2-7|-|14|-|TRBV27
CASRYRGGSYEQYF
TGTGCCAGCCGATACAGGGGGGGCTCCTACGAGCAGTACTTC
>TRBJ2-3|few|15|TRBD1|TRBV11-2
CASSLRGRTTDTQYF
TGTGCCAGCAGCTTAAGGGGGCGGACCACAGATACGCAGTATTTT
>TRBJ2-3|-|13|TRBD2|TRBV12-3/TRBV12-4
CASSSSGADTQYF
TGTGCCAGCAGTAGTAGCGGGGCAGATACGCAGTATTTT
>TRBJ2-1|-|16|-|TRBV11-1
CASLLGTPGPYNEQFF
TGTGCCAGCCTACTCGGGACACCGGGACCCTACAATGAGCAGTTCTTC
>TRBJ2-1|-|15|TRBD2|TRBV4-2
CASSQILAGVGEQFF
TGTGCCAGCAGCCAAATCCTAGCGGGAGTCGGTGAGCAGTTCTTC
>TRBJ1-5|-|18|TRBD1|TRBV9
CASSVEGQGNLGNQPQHF
TGTGCCAGCAGCGTAGAGGGACAGGGAAACTTGGGCAATCAGCCCCAGCATTTT
>TRBJ1-5|-|14|-|TRBV7-6
CASSLGGNNQPQHF
TGTGCCAGCAGCTTAGGGGGAAACAATCAGCCCCAGCATTTT
>TRBJ1-1|-|13|-|TRBV19
CASSIQQTTEAFF
TGTGCCAGTAGTATCCAGCAGACCACTGAAGCTTTCTTT
>TRBJ2-3|-|14|-|TRBV6-5
CASGAASSTDTQYF
TGTGCCAGCGGGGCGGCCTCTAGCACAGATACGCAGTATTTT